The entry that follows covers one TCR beta chain sequence. Profiling relied on immunoSEQ multiplex PCR, and the TCRdb table lists in-frame clones only, not all of them. This sample yields fewer than 75,000 clones, of which more than 75% are seen a single time; about 4.1% belongs to the top ten. This entry belongs to a study of OX40 agonist ivuxolimab in advanced cancers. Study information: The treatment was a fully human IgG2 OX40 agonist, ivuxolimab. Cancers in dose escalation were hepatocellular, melanoma, renal cell and head and neck.

With autoimmune disease history or systemic immunosuppression, patients were excluded. The TCR originated in an adult with an advanced solid tumor such as melanoma, head and neck, liver or kidney cancer. The source material was CD4+ or CD8+ T cells sorted from blood, sampled in a trial of the OX40 agonist ivuxolimab.

The CDR3 DNA follows: TGTGCCAGCAGTCCCGGGACAGGGGCTTTCATGAACACTGAAGCTTTCTTT. It is translated as CASSPGTGAFMNTEAFF. The J gene is TRBJ1-1, the V gene TRBV7-2; 10 bases line up with TRBD1. This CDR3 has 17 residues. The J segment lost 0 bases and the V segment lost 6 bases, leaving 10 bases of the junction unmatched. The germline V gene encodes CDR1 SGHTA and CDR2 FQGNSA.